A selection of T cell receptor beta chains follows, all from one sample in a study of tumor-infiltrating lymphocytes in primary liver carcinoma. TCRdb called the multiplex PCR reads again in MiXCR, with one record for every CDR3 protein. This table has about 120,000 distinct CDR3 sequences, under 70% appearing once. Input material: tumor-adjacent normal liver tissue. The receptors shown here come from a woman aged 55-69 years with primary liver carcinoma and hepatitis B virus infection. Each CDR3 is given with its conserved first and last residue. Each record gives: V gene, clone size, J gene, D gene, CDR3 protein, CDR3 DNA. D genes are given only for firm matches. Only part of the rows carry a size: once, few, many, or a class if the clone is expanded.

TRBV6-5	many	TRBJ2-3	.	CASSSQALTDTQYF	TGTGCCAGCAGTTCCCAGGCCCTCACAGATACGCAGTATTTT
TRBV29-1	.	TRBJ2-5	TRBD1	CSVDGTGACETQYF	TGCAGCGTTGACGGGACAGGGGCTTGCGAGACCCAGTACTTC
TRBV28	.	TRBJ2-3	.	CASSFVHYTDTQYF	TGTGCTAGCAGTTTTGTGCATTACACAGATACACAGTATTTT
TRBV5-1	.	TRBJ2-3	.	CASSLALSTDTRYF	TGCGCCAGCAGCTTGGCCCTCAGTACAGATACGCGGTATTTT
TRBV2	.	TRBJ2-5	TRBD2	CASTPARLAGGGETQYF	TGTGCCAGCACTCCCGCTCGGCTAGCGGGAGGGGGAGAGACCCAGTACTTC
TRBV12-3/TRBV12-4	few	TRBJ1-1	.	CANLGGDMNSDTEAFF	TGTGCCAACCTCGGAGGGGATATGAACTCTGACACTGAAGCTTTCTTT
TRBV5-4	.	TRBJ2-3	TRBD2	CTSSLAAGVTDMQYF	TGTACCAGCAGCTTGGCAGCGGGAGTTACAGATATGCAGTATTTT
TRBV10-2	.	TRBJ2-7	.	CVSRRGQTFEQYF	TGTGTCAGCAGACGAGGACAGACGTTCGAGCAGTACTTC
TRBV10-3	.	TRBJ2-1	TRBD2	CAISESERESSYNEHSF	TGTGCCATCAGTGAGTCTGAGCGGGAGAGCTCCTACAATGAGCACTCCTTC
TRBV11-2	.	TRBJ2-3	TRBD1	CASSSTGADIQYF	TGTGCCAGCAGCTCTACAGGGGCAGATATTCAGTATTTT
TRBV11-2	.	TRBJ2-2	.	CDSSLGGMDTGELFF	TGTGACAGCAGCTTGGGCGGAATGGACACCGGGGAGCTGTTTTTT
TRBV11-3	.	TRBJ2-3	.	CTSNLRTTTDTQYF	TGTACCAGCAACTTAAGGACAACCACAGATACACAGTATTTT
TRBV14	.	TRBJ2-1	TRBD2	CASSPRAGDFYNERFF	TGTGCCAGTAGCCCTAGAGCGGGAGACTTCTACAATGAGCGGTTCTTC
TRBV14	.	TRBJ2-3	.	CANNQESQDTQYF	TGTGCCAACAACCAAGAATCGCAGGATACGCAGTATTTT
TRBV11-1	medium-sized	TRBJ2-1	.	CASAQRSSSYNEQFF	TGTGCCAGCGCCCAGCGGTCGAGCTCCTACAATGAGCAGTTCTTC
TRBV10-2	.	TRBJ2-4	.	CASIESGGWDIQYF	TGCGCCAGCATTGAGTCAGGTGGATGGGACATTCAGTACTTC
TRBV12-3/TRBV12-4	.	TRBJ2-7	TRBD2	CASSLGDRLAVSSYEQNF	TGTGCCAGCAGTTTAGGAGACAGACTAGCTGTCAGCTCCTACGAGCAGAACTTC
TRBV12-3/TRBV12-4	.	TRBJ2-7	.	CDSSFGQGIPYEQYF	TGTGACAGCAGTTTTGGGCAGGGCATCCCCTACGAGCAGTACTTC
TRBV29-1	.	TRBJ2-1	.	CSIDGYRTHDEQFF	TGCAGCATTGATGGATATCGAACCCACGACGAGCAGTTCTTC
TRBV5-5	many	TRBJ2-3	.	CASSRRASTDTQYF	TGTGCCAGCAGCCGCCGGGCAAGCACAGATACGCAGTATTTT
TRBV11-2	.	TRBJ1-4	TRBD1	CASSDAGQRNEKLFF	TGTGCCAGCAGCGATGCGGGACAGCGAAATGAAAAACTGTTTTTT
TRBV25-1	.	TRBJ1-1	.	CASSGRQSPEAFF	TGTGCCAGCAGTGGACGGCAGAGCCCTGAAGCTTTCTTT
TRBV10-2	.	TRBJ2-7	.	CASRDGATEQYF	TGCGCTAGCCGGGACGGGGCTACAGAGCAGTACTTC
TRBV28	.	TRBJ2-7	TRBD2	CASSLLGLAGGNPYEQHF	TGTGCCAGCAGTTTATTAGGACTAGCGGGAGGTAACCCCTACGAGCAGCACTTC
TRBV11-2	.	TRBJ2-5	.	CVGSLDWETQYF	TGCGTCGGCAGCTTAGATTGGGAGACTCAGTACTTC
TRBV4-1	.	TRBJ2-7	TRBD2	CASNVRLAEYERYF	TGCGCCAGCAACGTAAGACTAGCTGAGTACGAGCGGTACTTC
TRBV29-1	.	TRBJ2-7	TRBD2	CSIKRTSSYEQYF	TGCAGCATCAAAAGGACTAGCTCCTACGAGCAGTACTTC
TRBV12-3/TRBV12-4	once	TRBJ2-5	.	CASIKGTAGTQYF	TGTGCCAGCATCAAAGGGACTGCTGGGACCCAGTACTTC
TRBV11-3	few	TRBJ2-7	TRBD1	CTSSPGTGGNYEQYF	TGTACTAGCAGCCCCGGGACAGGGGGCAACTATGAGCAGTACTTC
TRBV6-5	.	TRBJ1-1	TRBD1	CASSHGQGGAEAFF	TGTGCCAGCAGTCATGGACAGGGAGGAGCTGAAGCTTTCTTT
TRBV7-8	many	TRBJ2-7	.	CASSFLALDSYEQYF	TGTGCCAGCAGCTTCCTAGCCCTGGACTCCTACGAGCAGTACTTC
TRBV30	many	TRBJ2-2	.	CAWMVGSLANTGELFF	TGTGCCTGGATGGTCGGGTCCCTAGCAAACACCGGGGAGCTGTTTTTT
TRBV20-1	.	TRBJ2-1	.	CSDRASGRNEQFF	TGCAGTGATAGGGCGTCGGGGAGGAATGAGCAGTTCTTC
TRBV6-5	.	TRBJ2-3	.	CTSIRLSGLDTQYF	TGTACCAGTATCAGATTATCGGGGTTAGATACGCAGTATTTT
TRBV18	.	TRBJ1-6	.	CANSPPGAEGTPLHF	TGTGCCAACTCACCACCAGGGGCCGAAGGGACACCCCTCCACTTT
TRBV4-1	few	TRBJ2-5	.	CASSQERGRAWETQYF	TGCGCCAGCAGTCAAGAAAGGGGGAGGGCCTGGGAGACCCAGTACTTC
TRBV29-1	.	TRBJ2-7	TRBD2	CSARPNGTSGIYEHYF	TGCAGCGCCAGACCGAATGGGACTAGCGGGATTTACGAGCATTACTTC
TRBV5-1	many	TRBJ2-7	.	CASSTTQPGSYEQYF	TGCGCCAGCAGCACCACACAGCCTGGCTCCTACGAGCAGTACTTC